What follows is one TCR beta chain and its context. What it binds is unknown. V dropped 0 bases and J dropped 6; count of bases not matched to a gene: 6. In germline, CDR1 is SGHKS, CDR2 YYEKEE (reference sequence). The CDR3 loop spans 14 amino acids. The data belong to a study of T cells in Graves' hyperthyroidism and ophthalmopathy. Cells are PBMCs isolated from roughly 10 ml of fresh blood. Study conclusions and caveats: By a 13 V-J model, ophthalmopathy was set apart from stable hyperthyroidism. Peripheral blood also featured most of the thyroid clonotypes expanded above 0.001.

Researchers took RNA transcripts and amplified the TCR beta CDR3 regions from them. Researchers ran a first-round RT-PCR on the TCR CDR3 using the HTBI primer set. TCRdb analysed the multiplex PCR reads with MiXCR anew, one entry per CDR3 protein. Here the sample spans roughly 250,000 distinct CDR3 sequences, about 15% being singletons. The J gene is TRBJ2-7, the V gene TRBV5-5; TRBD1 aligns across 7 bases. What was sequenced was blood. This sequence was found in a woman in her late teens or twenties with Graves' ophthalmopathy. CDR3 amino acids: CASSLESGTAEQYF. For the CDR3, the DNA is TGTGCCAGCAGCTTGGAGTCAGGGACAGCCGAGCAGTACTTC.